Listed here are 10 T cell receptor beta chains from one sample, sequenced in a study of human T cells and chemical hapten exposure. TCRdb passed the RACE reads through MiXCR, listing each CDR3 protein once. The data contain some 110,000 distinct CDR3 sequences, 9.5% to 13% of them singletons. Described time point: patch test 1, 2 weeks after DPC sensitization. Treatment denoted: therapeutic diphenylcyclopropenone sensitization with weekly scalp DPC. This material consisted of whole blood, taken in connection with sensitization to the hapten diphenylcyclopropenone (DPC). The receptors come from a woman between 50 and 59 years old with alopecia areata. Some clones in this sample may be carry-over from other donors' samples.

J is TRBJ1-1 and V is TRBV5-1; tentative D call: TRBD1 (5 bases). CDR1 and CDR2 (germline): SGHRS, YFSETQ. V lost 0 bases and J 5 bases, leaving 17 bases between the germline ends. This CDR3 has 16 residues. The CDR3 protein is CASSLALSGRRTEAFF. The DNA for the CDR3 is TGCGCCAGCAGCTTGGCCCTGTCAGGGAGAAGGACTGAAGCTTTCTTT.

The chain joins TRBV27 to TRBJ1-5; D is perhaps TRBD1 (5 bases). Germline V CDR1 and CDR2: MNHEY, SMNVEV (reference sequence). With 2 bases removed from V and 2 bases from J, the gap between germline ends came to 10 bases. This CDR3 region has 15 residues. The CDR3 spells CASSLTGLGNQPQHF. For the CDR3, the DNA is TGTGCCAGCAGTTTAACGGGGCTGGGCAATCAGCCCCAGCATTTT.

The V call is TRBV20-1, the J call TRBJ2-1; no clear D. The CDR3 is made up of 15 amino acids. Trimming took 2 bases from V and 7 from J, leaving 18 bases between them. The germline CDR1 and CDR2 sequences are DFQATT and SNEGSKA (reference sequence). As DNA, the CDR3 is TGCAGTGCTAGACGCTCCAGGAACAAACCGAATGAGCAGTTCTTC. It is translated as CSARRSRNKPNEQFF.

The chain combines TRBV4-2 with TRBJ2-5, with 9 bases aligning to TRBD2. The germline V gene encodes CDR1 LGHNA and CDR2 YNFKEQ. J gave up 5 bases and V 0 bases, and 10 bases lay outside the gene matches. The CDR3 extends over 17 amino acids. CDR3 sequence: CASSQDLGSGSGETQYF. The DNA for the CDR3 is TGTGCCAGCAGCCAAGATTTGGGTAGCGGGAGTGGGGAGACCCAGTACTTC.

This clonotype has at least ten counts. The chain links TRBV6-5 to TRBJ2-3; 10 nucleotides match TRBD1. J lost 5 bases, V lost 3 bases, and 5 bases had no gene match. From germline, CDR1 is MNHEY and CDR2 SVGAGI. The CDR3 totals 15 residues. CDR3: CASSYFGTGEDTQYF. The CDR3 DNA reads TGTGCCAGCAGTTATTTCGGGACAGGGGAAGATACGCAGTATTTT.

This clonotype was counted a few times. The CDR3 sequence: CASSFGQGLSEAFF. The CDR3 DNA sequence: TGCGCCAGCAGCTTTGGACAGGGTTTATCTGAAGCTTTCTTT. This sequence joins TRBV4-3 and TRBJ1-1; TRBD1 agrees at 8 bases. Per the germline V gene, CDR1 is LGHNA and CDR2 is YSLEER. Unmatched junction bases numbered 8, after V lost 5 bases and J lost 6 bases. The CDR3 contains 14 residues.

This chain joins TRBV12-3 or TRBV12-4 and TRBJ1-6, with unresolved D. The V end lost 6 bases, the J end lost 5 bases, and 8 bases lay between the germline ends. The CDR3 covers 13 residues. CDR3: CASRGADNSPLHF. CDR3 DNA: TGTGCCAGCAGAGGCGCAGATAATTCACCCCTCCACTTT.

With regard to this clonotype: A read error may produce the germline difference seen at one junction end. The chain uses TRBV7-2 and TRBJ1-2; D is uncertain. The CDR3 has 14 amino acids. Germline assignment: CDR1 SGHTA and CDR2 FQGNSA. CDR3: CAGSLQDGSYGYTF. The CDR3 region has the DNA TGTGCCGGCAGCTTGCAGGACGGATCCTATGGCTACACCTTC.

The chain has TRBV12-3 or TRBV12-4 and TRBJ2-1, with D perhaps matching TRBD1 or TRBD2 (5 bases each). This CDR3 region has 15 residues. Trimming took off 1 base at V and 5 bases at J, with 12 bases between the two ends. For the CDR3, the DNA is TGTGCCAGCAGTTTAGTAGGTTGGGGGAACAATGAGCAGTTCTTC. Protein: CASSLVGWGNNEQFF.

This clonotype was seen only a few times. This chain connects TRBV20-1 to TRBJ2-3, with TRBD2 matching over 8 bases. Germline assignment: CDR1 DFQATT and CDR2 SNEGSKA (reference sequence). J gave up 2 bases and V 1 base, and 8 bases lay outside the gene matches. The CDR3 is made up of 16 amino acids. In nucleotides, the CDR3 is TGCAGTGCTAGAGGAGGCCTAGCGGGCGTCACAGATACGCAGTATTTT. This encodes CSARGGLAGVTDTQYF.